This TCR beta chain originates from a study of T cell responses to AZD1222 COVID-19 vaccine. V lost 8 bases and J lost 7, with 17 bases in between. Germline V lookup: CDR1 MNHEY, CDR2 SVGEGT. This CDR3 region has 13 residues. Using immunoSEQ multiplex PCR, the repertoire was profiled, and TCRdb retains in-frame clones only, with some absent. This table has about 160,000 clones, around 93% appearing once. Overall study results and limits: Clonal diversity was possibly underestimated, and white British individuals and females predominated among donors.

A word on this clone: Its target is not known.

The J gene is TRBJ1-2, the V gene TRBV6-2 or TRBV6-3, with D uncertain. The receptor was isolated from an adult in good health. The sample consisted of peripheral blood, taken on day 0 of AZD1222 vaccination. This chain's CDR3 is CASGLRRGGGYTF. The CDR3 region has the DNA TGTGCCAGCGGCCTACGACGAGGCGGTGGCTACACCTTC.